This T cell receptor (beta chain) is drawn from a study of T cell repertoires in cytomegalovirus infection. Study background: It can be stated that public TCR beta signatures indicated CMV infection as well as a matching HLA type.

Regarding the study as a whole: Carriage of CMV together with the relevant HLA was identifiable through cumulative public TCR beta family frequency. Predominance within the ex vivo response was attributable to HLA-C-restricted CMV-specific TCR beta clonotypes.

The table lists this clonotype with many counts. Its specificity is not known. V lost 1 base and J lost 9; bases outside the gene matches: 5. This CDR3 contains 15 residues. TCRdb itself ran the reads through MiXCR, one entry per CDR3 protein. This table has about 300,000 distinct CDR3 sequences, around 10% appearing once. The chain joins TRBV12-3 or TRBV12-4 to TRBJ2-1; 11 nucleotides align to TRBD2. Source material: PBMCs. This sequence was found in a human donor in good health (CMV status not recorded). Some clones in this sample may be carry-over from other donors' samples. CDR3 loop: CASSLGLAGYGEQFF. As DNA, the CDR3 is TGTGCCAGCAGTTTAGGACTAGCGGGGTATGGTGAGCAGTTCTTC.